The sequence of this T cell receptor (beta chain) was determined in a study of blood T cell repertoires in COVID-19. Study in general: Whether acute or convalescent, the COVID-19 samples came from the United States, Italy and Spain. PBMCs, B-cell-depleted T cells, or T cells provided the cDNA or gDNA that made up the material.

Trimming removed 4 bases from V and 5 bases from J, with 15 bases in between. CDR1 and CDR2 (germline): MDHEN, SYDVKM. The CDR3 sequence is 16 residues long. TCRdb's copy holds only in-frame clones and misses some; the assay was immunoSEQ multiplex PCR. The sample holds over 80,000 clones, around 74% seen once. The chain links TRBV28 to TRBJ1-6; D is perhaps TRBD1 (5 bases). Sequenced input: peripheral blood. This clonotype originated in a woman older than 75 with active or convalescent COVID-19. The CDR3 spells CASSSGGVADNSPLHF. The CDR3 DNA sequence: TGTGCCAGCAGTTCGGGGGGAGTAGCGGATAATTCACCCCTCCACTTT.